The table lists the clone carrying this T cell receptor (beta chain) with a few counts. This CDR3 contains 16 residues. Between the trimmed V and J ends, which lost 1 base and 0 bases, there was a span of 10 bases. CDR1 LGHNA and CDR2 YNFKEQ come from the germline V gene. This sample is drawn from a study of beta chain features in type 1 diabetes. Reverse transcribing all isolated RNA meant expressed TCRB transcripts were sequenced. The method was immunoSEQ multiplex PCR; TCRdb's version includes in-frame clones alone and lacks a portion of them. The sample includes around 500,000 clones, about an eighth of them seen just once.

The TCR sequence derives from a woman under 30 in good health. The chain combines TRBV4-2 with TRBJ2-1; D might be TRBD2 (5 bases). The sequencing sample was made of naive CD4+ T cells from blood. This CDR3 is CASSQVSGISYNEQFF. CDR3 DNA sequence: TGTGCCAGCAGCCAAGTGAGCGGAATCTCCTACAATGAGCAGTTCTTC.